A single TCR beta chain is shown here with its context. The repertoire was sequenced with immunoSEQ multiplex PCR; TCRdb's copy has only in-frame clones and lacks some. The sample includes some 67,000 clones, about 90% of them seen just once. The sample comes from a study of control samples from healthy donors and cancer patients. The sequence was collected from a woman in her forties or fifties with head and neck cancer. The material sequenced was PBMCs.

The CDR3 sequence is CASSSRAGGGTDTQYF. CDR3 DNA sequence: TGTGCCAGCAGCTCTCGAGCGGGGGGAGGGACAGATACGCAGTATTTT. The chain uses TRBV7-2 and TRBJ2-3; TRBD2 aligns across 9 bases. The junction had 8 bases not matched to a gene; V was cut back by 4 bases and J by 3 bases. The germline V gene has CDR1 SGHTA and CDR2 FQGNSA. This CDR3 comprises 16 residues.